This TCR beta chain came from a study of shared clonotypes between healthy human individuals. Every subset had its genomic DNA shared out evenly among several immunoSEQ plates. Assay used: immunoSEQ multiplex PCR; TCRdb lists only in-frame clones, some missing. Of about 2,100,000 clones listed, about 93% are singletons. CD45RO-negative cells were positively selected for CCR7, leaving out terminally differentiated effector memory CD45RA+ cells. Germline CDR1 MGHRA, CDR2 YSYEKL. This CDR3 comprises 15 residues. The clonotype originates from a man aged 18 to 29 in good health. Some clones in this sample may be carry-over from other donors' samples. The sequencing sample was made of naive CD8+ T cells from PBMCs. This chain joins TRBV4-1 and TRBJ2-5, with 7 bases fitting TRBD2. With the DNA end fitting TRBJ2-7 better, the J assignment may be wrong. Here the CDR3 DNA reads TGCGCCAGCAGCCAAGTGGCGGGAGAGAGCTACGAGCAGTACTTC. It is translated as CASSQVAGESYEQYF.